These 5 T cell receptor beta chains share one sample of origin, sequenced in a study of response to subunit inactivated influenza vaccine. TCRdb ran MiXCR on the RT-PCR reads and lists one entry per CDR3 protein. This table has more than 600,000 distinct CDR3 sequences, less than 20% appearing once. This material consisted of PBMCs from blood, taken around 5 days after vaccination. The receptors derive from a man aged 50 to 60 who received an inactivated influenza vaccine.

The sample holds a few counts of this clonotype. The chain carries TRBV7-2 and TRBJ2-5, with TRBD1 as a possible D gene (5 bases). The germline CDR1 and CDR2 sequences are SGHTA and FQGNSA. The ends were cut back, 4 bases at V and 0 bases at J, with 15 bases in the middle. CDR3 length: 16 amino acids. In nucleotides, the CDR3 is TGTGCCAGCAGCTCAAGCCTCCGGACATACCAAGAGACCCAGTACTTC. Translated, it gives CASSSSLRTYQETQYF.

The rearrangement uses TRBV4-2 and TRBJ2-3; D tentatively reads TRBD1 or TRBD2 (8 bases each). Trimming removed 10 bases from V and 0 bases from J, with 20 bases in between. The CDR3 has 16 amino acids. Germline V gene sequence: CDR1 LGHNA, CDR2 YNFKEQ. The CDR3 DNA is TGTGCCACCGGGGGGGGGACAGGATTTAGCACAGATACGCAGTATTTT. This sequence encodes CATGGGTGFSTDTQYF.

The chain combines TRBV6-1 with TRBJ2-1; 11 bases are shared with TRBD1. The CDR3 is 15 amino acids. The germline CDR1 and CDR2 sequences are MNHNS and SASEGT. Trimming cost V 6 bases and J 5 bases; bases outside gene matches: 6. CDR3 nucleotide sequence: TGTGCCAGCAGGAGGGACAGGGGGTTCGACAATGAGCAGTTCTTC. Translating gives CASRRDRGFDNEQFF.

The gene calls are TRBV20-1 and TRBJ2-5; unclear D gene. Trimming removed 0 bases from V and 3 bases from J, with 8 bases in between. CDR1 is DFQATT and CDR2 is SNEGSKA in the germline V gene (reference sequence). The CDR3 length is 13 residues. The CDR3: CSARDPGKETQYF. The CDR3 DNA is TGCAGTGCTAGAGATCCAGGAAAAGAGACCCAGTACTTC.

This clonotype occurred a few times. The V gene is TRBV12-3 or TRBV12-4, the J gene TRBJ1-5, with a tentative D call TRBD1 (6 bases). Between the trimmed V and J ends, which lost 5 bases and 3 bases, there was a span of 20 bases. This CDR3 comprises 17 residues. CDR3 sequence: CASSPDARTAHNQPQHF. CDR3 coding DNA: TGTGCCAGCAGTCCTGACGCGCGGACAGCCCACAATCAGCCCCAGCATTTT.